This TCR beta chain originates from a study of long-term antiretroviral therapy in people with HIV. Trimming took 3 bases from V and 14 from J, leaving 20 bases between them. Germline V gene data show CDR1 as MNHNS and CDR2 as SASEGT. The length of the CDR3 is 15 residues. Researchers report immunoSEQ v3.0 was run at survey level. Sequencing was intended to reach roughly 40,000-55,000 T-cell genomes per sample. Assay used: immunoSEQ multiplex PCR; TCRdb lists only in-frame clones, some missing. The table has more than 35,000 clones, 90% to 95% seen once. This clone has only one observation. The source was unsorted PBMCs, collected 3.7 years after starting antiretroviral therapy. The receptor comes from a woman in her forties or fifties with HIV. The V and J genes are TRBV6-1 and TRBJ1-6; D remains ambiguous. CDR3 DNA sequence: TGTGCCAGCAGTGAGCTCTTTGATCCGTATAGAGCCCTCCACTTT. It is translated as CASSELFDPYRALHF.